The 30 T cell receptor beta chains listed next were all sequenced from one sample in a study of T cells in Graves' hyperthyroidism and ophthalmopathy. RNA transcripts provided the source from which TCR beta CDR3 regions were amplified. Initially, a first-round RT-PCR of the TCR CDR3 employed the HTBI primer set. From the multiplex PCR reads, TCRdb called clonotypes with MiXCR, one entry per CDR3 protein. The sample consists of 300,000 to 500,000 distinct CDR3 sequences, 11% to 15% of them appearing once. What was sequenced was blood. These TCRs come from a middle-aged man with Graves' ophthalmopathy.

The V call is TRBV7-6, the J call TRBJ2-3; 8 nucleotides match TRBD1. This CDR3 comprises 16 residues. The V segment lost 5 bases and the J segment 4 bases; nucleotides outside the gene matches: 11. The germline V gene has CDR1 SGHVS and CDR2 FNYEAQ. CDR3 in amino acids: CASSQQQGVLADTQYF. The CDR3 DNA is TGTGCCAGCAGCCAACAACAGGGGGTTTTAGCAGATACGCAGTATTTT.

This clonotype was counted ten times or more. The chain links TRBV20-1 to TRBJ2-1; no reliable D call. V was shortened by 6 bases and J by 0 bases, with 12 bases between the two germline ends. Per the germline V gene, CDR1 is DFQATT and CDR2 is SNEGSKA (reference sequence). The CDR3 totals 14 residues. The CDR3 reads CSARSWSSYNEQFF. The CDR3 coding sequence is TGCAGTGCACGAAGTTGGAGCTCCTACAATGAGCAGTTCTTC.

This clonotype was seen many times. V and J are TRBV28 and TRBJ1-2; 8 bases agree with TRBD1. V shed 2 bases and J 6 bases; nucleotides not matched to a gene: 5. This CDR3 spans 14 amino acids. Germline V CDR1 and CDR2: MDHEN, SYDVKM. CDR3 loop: CASSLGAGGDGYTF. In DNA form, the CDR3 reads TGTGCCAGCAGTTTAGGTGCAGGGGGCGATGGCTACACCTTC.

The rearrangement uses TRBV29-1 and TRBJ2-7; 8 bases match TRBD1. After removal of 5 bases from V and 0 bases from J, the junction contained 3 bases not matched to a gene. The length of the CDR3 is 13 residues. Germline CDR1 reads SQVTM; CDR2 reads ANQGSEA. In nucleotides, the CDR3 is TGCAGCGTTACAGGGGGTAGCTCCTACGAGCAGTACTTC. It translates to CSVTGGSSYEQYF.

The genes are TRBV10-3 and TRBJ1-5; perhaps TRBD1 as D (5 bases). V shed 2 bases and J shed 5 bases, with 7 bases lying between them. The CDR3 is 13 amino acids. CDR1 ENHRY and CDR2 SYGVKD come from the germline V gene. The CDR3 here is CAISEEGDQPQHF. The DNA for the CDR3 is TGTGCCATCAGTGAGGAAGGGGATCAGCCCCAGCATTTT.

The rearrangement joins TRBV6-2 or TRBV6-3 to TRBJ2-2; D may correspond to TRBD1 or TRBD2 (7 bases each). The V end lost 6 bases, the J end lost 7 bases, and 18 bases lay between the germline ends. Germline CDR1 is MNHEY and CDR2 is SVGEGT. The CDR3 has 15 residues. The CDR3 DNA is TGTGCCAGCAGCACGACGACAGGGAGGGTCGGGGAGCTGTTTTTT. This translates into CASSTTTGRVGELFF.

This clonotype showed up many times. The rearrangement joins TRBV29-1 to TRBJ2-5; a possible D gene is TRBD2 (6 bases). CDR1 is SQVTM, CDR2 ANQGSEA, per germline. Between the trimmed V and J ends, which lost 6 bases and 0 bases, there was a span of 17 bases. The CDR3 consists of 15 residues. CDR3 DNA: TGCAGCGTCGTCCCTTGGAGGGCCGACCAAGAGACCCAGTACTTC. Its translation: CSVVPWRADQETQYF.

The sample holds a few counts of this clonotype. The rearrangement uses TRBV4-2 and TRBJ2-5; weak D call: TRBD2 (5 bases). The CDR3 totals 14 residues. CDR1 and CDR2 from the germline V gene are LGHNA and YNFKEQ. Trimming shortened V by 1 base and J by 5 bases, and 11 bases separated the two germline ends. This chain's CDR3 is CASSQGGERETQYF. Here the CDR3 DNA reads TGTGCCAGCAGCCAAGGCGGAGAGCGGGAGACCCAGTACTTC.

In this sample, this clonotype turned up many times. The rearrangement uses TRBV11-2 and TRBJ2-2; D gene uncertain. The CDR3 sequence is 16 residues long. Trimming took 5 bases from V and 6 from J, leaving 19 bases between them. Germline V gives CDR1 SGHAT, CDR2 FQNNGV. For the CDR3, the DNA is TGTGCCAGCAGCCTAGGGCTACCCAGAGGTCCCGGGGAGCTGTTTTTT. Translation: CASSLGLPRGPGELFF.

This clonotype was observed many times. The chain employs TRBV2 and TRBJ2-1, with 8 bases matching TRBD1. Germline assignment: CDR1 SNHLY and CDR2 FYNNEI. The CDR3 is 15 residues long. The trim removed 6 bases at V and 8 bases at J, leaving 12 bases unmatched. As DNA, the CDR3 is TGTGCCAGCAGCGACAGGGGAAAGTCAATAGATGAGCAGTTCTTC. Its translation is CASSDRGKSIDEQFF.

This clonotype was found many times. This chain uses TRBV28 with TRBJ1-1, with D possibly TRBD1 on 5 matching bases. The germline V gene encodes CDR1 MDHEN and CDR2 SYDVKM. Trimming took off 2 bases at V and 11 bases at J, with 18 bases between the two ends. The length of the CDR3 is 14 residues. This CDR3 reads CASSLERGARDAFF. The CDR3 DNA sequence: TGTGCCAGCAGTTTAGAGCGTGGGGCGCGAGATGCTTTCTTT. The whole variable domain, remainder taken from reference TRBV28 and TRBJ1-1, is DVKVTQSSRYLVKRTGEKVFLECVQDMDHENMFWYRQDPGLGLRLIYFSYDVKMKEKGDIPEGYSVSREKKERFSLILESASTNQTSMYLCASSLERGARDAFFGQGTRLTVV.

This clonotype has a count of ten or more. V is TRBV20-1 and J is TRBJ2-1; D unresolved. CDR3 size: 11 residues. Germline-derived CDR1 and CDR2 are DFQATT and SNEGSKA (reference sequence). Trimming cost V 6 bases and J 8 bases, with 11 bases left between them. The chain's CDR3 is CSAIDFDEQFF. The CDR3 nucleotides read TGCAGTGCCATAGATTTCGATGAGCAGTTCTTC.

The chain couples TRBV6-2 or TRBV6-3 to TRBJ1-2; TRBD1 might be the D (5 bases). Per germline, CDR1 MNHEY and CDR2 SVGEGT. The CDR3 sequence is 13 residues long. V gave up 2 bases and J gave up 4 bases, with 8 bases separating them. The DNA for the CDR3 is TGTGCCAGCAGTTACGGGGGAATCTATGGCTACACCTTC. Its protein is CASSYGGIYGYTF.

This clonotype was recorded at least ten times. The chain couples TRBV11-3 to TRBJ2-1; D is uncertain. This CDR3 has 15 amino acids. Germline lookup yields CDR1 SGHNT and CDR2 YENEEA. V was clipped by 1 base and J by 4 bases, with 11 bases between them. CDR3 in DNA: TGTGCCAGCAGCTTAGTTGGGGTTTCGTACAATGAGCAGTTCTTC. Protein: CASSLVGVSYNEQFF.

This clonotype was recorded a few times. The CDR3 loop is CASSAQDPGNTIYF. In nucleotides, the CDR3 is TGCGCCAGCAGCGCACAGGATCCTGGAAACACCATATATTTT. The chain links TRBV5-1 to TRBJ1-3; a weak D match, TRBD1 (5 bases). Trimming pared 4 bases from V and 2 bases from J, leaving 10 bases between. This CDR3 is 14 amino acids long. The germline V gene has CDR1 SGHRS and CDR2 YFSETQ.

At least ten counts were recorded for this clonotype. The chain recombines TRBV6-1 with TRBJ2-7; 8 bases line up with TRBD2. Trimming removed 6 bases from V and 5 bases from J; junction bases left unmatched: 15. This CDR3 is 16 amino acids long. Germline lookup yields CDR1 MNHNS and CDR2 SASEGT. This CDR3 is CASRAPGLAGRNEQYF. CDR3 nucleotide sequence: TGTGCCAGCAGGGCACCGGGATTAGCGGGAAGAAACGAGCAGTACTTC.

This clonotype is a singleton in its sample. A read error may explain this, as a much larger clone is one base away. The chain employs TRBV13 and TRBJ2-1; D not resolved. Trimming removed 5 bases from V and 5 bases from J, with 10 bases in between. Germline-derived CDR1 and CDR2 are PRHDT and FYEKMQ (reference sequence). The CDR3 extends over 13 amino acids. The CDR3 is CASSPYSDNEQFF. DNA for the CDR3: TGTGCCAGCAGCCCATACTCAGACAATGAGCAGTTCTTC.

The DNA for the CDR3 is TGTGCCATCATCCCAGACACCTCCGGTGGCTACACCTTC. As protein: CAIIPDTSGGYTF. The chain is built from TRBV10-3 and TRBJ1-2; no firm D call. V lost 7 bases and J 7 bases, leaving 16 bases between the germline ends. There are 13 residues in the CDR3. CDR1 is ENHRY and CDR2 is SYGVKD in the germline V gene.

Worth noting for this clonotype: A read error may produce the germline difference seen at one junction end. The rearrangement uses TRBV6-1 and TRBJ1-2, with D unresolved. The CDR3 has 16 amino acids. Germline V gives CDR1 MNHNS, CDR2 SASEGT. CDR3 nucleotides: TGTGCCGGCAGTGATGGGCTGGCCAGGCGAGACTATGGCTACACCTTC. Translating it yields CAGSDGLARRDYGYTF.

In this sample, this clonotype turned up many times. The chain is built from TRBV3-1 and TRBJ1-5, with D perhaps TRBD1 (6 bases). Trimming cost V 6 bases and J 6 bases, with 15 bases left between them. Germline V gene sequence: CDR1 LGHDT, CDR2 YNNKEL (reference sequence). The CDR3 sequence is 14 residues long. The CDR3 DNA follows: TGTGCCAGCAGTCAACAGGGTTTGAGTCAGCCCCAGCATTTT. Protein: CASSQQGLSQPQHF.

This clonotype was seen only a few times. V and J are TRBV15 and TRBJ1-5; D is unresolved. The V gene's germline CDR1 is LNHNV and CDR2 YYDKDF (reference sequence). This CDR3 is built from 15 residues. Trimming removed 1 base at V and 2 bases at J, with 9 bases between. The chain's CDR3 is CATSRGRGGNQPQHF. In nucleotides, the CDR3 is TGTGCCACCAGCAGAGGCCGGGGTGGCAATCAGCCCCAGCATTTT.

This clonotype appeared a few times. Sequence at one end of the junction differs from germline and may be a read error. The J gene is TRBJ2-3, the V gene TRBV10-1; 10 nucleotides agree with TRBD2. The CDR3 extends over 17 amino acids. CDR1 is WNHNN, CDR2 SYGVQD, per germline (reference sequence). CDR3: CANSEAEVSGRAATQYF. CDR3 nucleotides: TGCGCCAACAGTGAGGCCGAGGTCAGCGGGAGGGCGGCTACGCAGTATTTT.

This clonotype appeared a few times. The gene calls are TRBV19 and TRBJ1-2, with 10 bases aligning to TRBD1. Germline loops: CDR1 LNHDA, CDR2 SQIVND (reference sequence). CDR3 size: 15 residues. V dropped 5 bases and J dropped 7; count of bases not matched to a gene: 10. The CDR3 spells CASSFAGTGVFGYTF. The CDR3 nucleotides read TGTGCCAGTAGTTTCGCGGGGACAGGGGTCTTTGGCTACACCTTC.

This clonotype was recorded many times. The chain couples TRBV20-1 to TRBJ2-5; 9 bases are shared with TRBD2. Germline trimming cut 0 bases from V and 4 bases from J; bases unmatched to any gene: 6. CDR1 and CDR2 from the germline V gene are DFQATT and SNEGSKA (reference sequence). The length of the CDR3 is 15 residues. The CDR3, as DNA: TGCAGTGCTAGAGATTTCCGACTAGCGGTAGAGACCCAGTACTTC. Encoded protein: CSARDFRLAVETQYF.

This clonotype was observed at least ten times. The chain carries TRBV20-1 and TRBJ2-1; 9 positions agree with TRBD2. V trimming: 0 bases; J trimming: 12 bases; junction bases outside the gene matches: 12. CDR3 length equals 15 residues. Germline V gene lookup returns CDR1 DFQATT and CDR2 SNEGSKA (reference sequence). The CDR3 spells CSARDWGLASRGQFF. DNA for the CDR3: TGCAGTGCTAGAGATTGGGGACTAGCCTCCCGGGGGCAGTTCTTC.

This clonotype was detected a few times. CDR3 region: CASSALGPQKTTQYF. The CDR3 nucleotides are TGTGCCAGCAGTGCTTTGGGACCGCAAAAAACCACCCAGTACTTC. This chain connects TRBV2 to TRBJ2-5; possibly TRBD1 or TRBD2 for D (5 bases each). Trimming pared 4 bases from V and 8 bases from J, leaving 20 bases between. The CDR3 is 15 residues long. CDR1 and CDR2 (germline): SNHLY, FYNNEI.

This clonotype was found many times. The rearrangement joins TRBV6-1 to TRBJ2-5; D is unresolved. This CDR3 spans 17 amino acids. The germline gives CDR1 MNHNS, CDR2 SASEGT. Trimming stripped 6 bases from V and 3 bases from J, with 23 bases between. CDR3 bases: TGTGCCAGCAGCCCTATGATTCGGTACGGTAGTAAAGAGACCCAGTACTTC. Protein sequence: CASSPMIRYGSKETQYF.

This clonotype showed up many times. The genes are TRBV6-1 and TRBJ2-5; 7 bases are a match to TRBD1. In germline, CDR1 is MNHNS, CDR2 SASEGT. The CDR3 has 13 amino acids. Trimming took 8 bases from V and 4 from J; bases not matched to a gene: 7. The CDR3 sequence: CASEDRLGETQYF. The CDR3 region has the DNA TGTGCCAGCGAGGACAGGCTCGGAGAGACCCAGTACTTC.

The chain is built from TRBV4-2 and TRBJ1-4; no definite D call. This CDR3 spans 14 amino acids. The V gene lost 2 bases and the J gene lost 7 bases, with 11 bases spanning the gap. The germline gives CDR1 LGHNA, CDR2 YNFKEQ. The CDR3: CASSQLGEVEKLFF. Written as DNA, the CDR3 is TGTGCCAGCAGCCAACTGGGAGAGGTTGAAAAACTGTTTTTT.

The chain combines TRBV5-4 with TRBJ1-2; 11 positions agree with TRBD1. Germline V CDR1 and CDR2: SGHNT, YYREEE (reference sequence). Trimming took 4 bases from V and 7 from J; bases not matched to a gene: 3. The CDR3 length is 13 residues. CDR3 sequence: CASSGQGASGYTF. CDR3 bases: TGTGCCAGCAGCGGACAGGGGGCTAGTGGCTACACCTTC.